The 22 T cell receptor beta chains presented below share a single source sample, sequenced in a study of cytomegalovirus exposure and HLA in healthy donors. Assay: immunoSEQ multiplex PCR; the TCRdb copy retains only in-frame clones and omits some. The repertoire holds fewer than 95,000 clones, with roughly 94% as singletons. The sample comprised PBMCs. These receptors were obtained from a woman aged 18-30 years in good health and CMV-seronegative.

This chain links TRBV5-1 with TRBJ1-1, with 10 nucleotides matching TRBD1. V shed 3 bases, J shed 2 bases, and the junction held 7 bases outside the gene matches. Germline values: CDR1 SGHRS, CDR2 YFSETQ. CDR3 length: 16 amino acids. CDR3 sequence: CASSWDRGGGNTEAFF. Written as DNA, the CDR3 is TGCGCCAGCAGCTGGGACAGGGGTGGTGGTAACACTGAAGCTTTCTTT. Supplemented by reference TRBV5-1 and TRBJ1-1, the full variable domain reads KAGVTQTPRYLIKTRGQQVTLSCSPISGHRSVSWYQQTPGQGLQFLFEYFSETQRNKGNFPGRFSGRQFSNSRSEMNVSTLELGDSALYLCASSWDRGGGNTEAFFGQGTRLTVV.

The CDR3 spells CASSSDRDDTEAFF. For the CDR3, the DNA is TGTGCCAGCTCATCCGACAGGGACGACACTGAAGCTTTCTTT. The rearrangement joins TRBV18 to TRBJ1-1, with 7 bases that match TRBD1. The CDR3 is 14 amino acids. Germline V gene sequence: CDR1 KGHSH, CDR2 LQKENI. V lost 5 bases to trimming and J lost 3 bases; unmatched junction nucleotides: 6.

The chain uses TRBV27 and TRBJ2-3; 9 nucleotides agree with TRBD2. The V and J ends lost 7 bases and 3 bases, in that order; junction bases with no gene match: 14. CDR1 is MNHEY and CDR2 is SMNVEV in the germline V gene (reference sequence). The CDR3 spans 17 residues. The DNA of the CDR3 is TGTGCCAGCAATGAGGGTAGCGGGGGTCGAGTAACAGATACGCAGTATTTT. Protein product: CASNEGSGGRVTDTQYF.

V is TRBV7-8 and J is TRBJ2-3; a weak D match, TRBD2 (7 bases). Trimming cost V 6 bases and J 1 base, with 14 bases left between them. CDR3 size: 15 residues. CDR1 is SGHVS, CDR2 FQNEAQ, per germline. CDR3: CASRGRGRGTDTQYF. CDR3 nucleotides: TGTGCCAGCAGGGGGCGGGGGCGCGGCACAGATACGCAGTATTTT.

J is TRBJ1-2 and V is TRBV5-6, with 9 bases aligning to TRBD1. The CDR3 runs 15 residues. From germline, CDR1 is SGHDT and CDR2 YYEEEE. Losses at the gene ends were 3 bases for V and 5 bases for J; bases not matched to a gene: 8. The CDR3 is CASSSPGQGKYGYTF. The CDR3 nucleotides read TGTGCCAGCAGCTCCCCGGGACAGGGAAAGTATGGCTACACCTTC.

V usage is TRBV18 and J usage is TRBJ1-5; TRBD1 might be the D (6 bases). The V gene's germline CDR1 is KGHSH and CDR2 LQKENI. Trimming cost V 6 bases and J 1 base, with 13 bases left between them. CDR3 length equals 15 residues. CDR3 DNA: TGTGCCAGCTCCGTGTCAGGGGCCAGCAATCAGCCCCAGCATTTT. It encodes CASSVSGASNQPQHF.

The gene calls are TRBV4-1 and TRBJ2-1; 10 nucleotides line up with TRBD2. The germline V gene has CDR1 MGHRA and CDR2 YSYEKL. This CDR3 region has 16 residues. V shed 3 bases, J shed 7 bases, and the junction held 9 bases outside the gene matches. DNA for the CDR3: TGCGCCAGCAGCCACCTTAGCGGGGGGTACCGAAATGAGCAGTTCTTC. Amino acid sequence: CASSHLSGGYRNEQFF.

The chain links TRBV27 to TRBJ2-7; TRBD1 matches at 9 bases. CDR1 is MNHEY and CDR2 is SMNVEV in the germline V gene (reference sequence). The CDR3 covers 15 residues. Trimming cost V 6 bases and J 5 bases; bases outside gene matches: 11. The CDR3 loop reads CASRYTGTGFHEQYF. In DNA form, the CDR3 reads TGTGCCAGCAGATATACCGGGACAGGGTTTCACGAGCAGTACTTC.

This chain joins TRBV10-3 and TRBJ1-2, with a weak D call TRBD1 (6 bases). Looked up from germline, CDR1 is ENHRY and CDR2 is SYGVKD. V shed 6 bases and J shed 1 base, with 9 bases lying between them. The CDR3 loop spans 13 amino acids. The CDR3 sequence is CAIRDSLNYGYTF. The DNA for the CDR3 is TGTGCCATCAGGGACAGCCTTAACTATGGCTACACCTTC.

V and J are TRBV5-5 and TRBJ1-5, with D unclear. The CDR3 sequence is 14 residues long. The germline V gene has CDR1 SGHKS and CDR2 YYEKEE (reference sequence). Deletions cut 0 bases from V and 6 bases from J, with 10 bases between. The CDR3 bases are TGTGCCAGCAGCTTGGGACACGGAGGTCAGCCCCAGCATTTT. Translated, it gives CASSLGHGGQPQHF. The full variable domain, in which reference TRBV5-5 and TRBJ1-5 provide the parts outside the CDR3, is DAGVTQSPTHLIKTRGQQVTLRCSPISGHKSVSWYQQVLGQGPQFIFQYYEKEERGRGNFPDRFSARQFPNYSSELNVNALLLGDSALYLCASSLGHGGQPQHFGDGTRLSIL.

V gene TRBV9 combines with J gene TRBJ2-7, with D perhaps TRBD1 (5 bases). The V gene lost 3 bases and the J gene lost 2 bases, with 18 bases spanning the gap. The CDR3 runs 16 residues. Germline V gives CDR1 SGDLS, CDR2 YYNGEE. This chain's CDR3 is CASSANPGSGTYEQYF. As DNA, the CDR3 is TGTGCCAGCAGCGCCAATCCCGGCTCAGGGACCTACGAGCAGTACTTC.

V usage is TRBV9 and J usage is TRBJ1-5; tentative D call: TRBD1 (6 bases). V lost 3 bases to trimming and J lost 2 bases, with 12 bases between them. The CDR3 sequence is 15 residues long. The V gene's germline CDR1 is SGDLS and CDR2 YYNGEE. The CDR3 sequence: CASSEGDTRNQPQHF. The CDR3 bases are TGTGCCAGCAGCGAAGGGGACACCCGCAATCAGCCCCAGCATTTT.

V is TRBV28 and J is TRBJ2-3; unclear D gene. This CDR3 has 14 amino acids. CDR1 is MDHEN, CDR2 SYDVKM, per germline. The V gene lost 6 bases and the J gene lost 2 bases, with 12 bases spanning the gap. The CDR3 DNA reads TGTGCCAGCAGGTCCCTAACTCACACAGATACGCAGTATTTT. Protein sequence: CASRSLTHTDTQYF.

V is TRBV18 and J is TRBJ1-2; D is possibly TRBD1 (6 bases). This CDR3 is 14 amino acids long. V was cut by 5 bases and J by 1 base, with 11 bases left in between. Germline lookup yields CDR1 KGHSH and CDR2 LQKENI. The DNA of the CDR3 is TGTGCCAGCTCAACCGACAGGAGTAACTATGGCTACACCTTC. The encoded protein is CASSTDRSNYGYTF.

V is TRBV2 and J is TRBJ1-5, with 7 bases identical to TRBD1. The CDR3 has 13 residues. J lost 5 bases, V lost 6 bases, and 4 bases had no gene match. CDR1 and CDR2 (germline): SNHLY, FYNNEI. CDR3 DNA: TGTGCCAGCAGCCGGGACAGTCATCAGCCCCAGCATTTT. Encoded protein: CASSRDSHQPQHF. The entire variable domain, with the rest obtained from reference TRBV2 and TRBJ1-5, is as follows: EPEVTQTPSHQVTQMGQEVILRCVPISNHLYFYWYRQILGQKVEFLVSFYNNEISEKSEIFDDQFSVERPDGSNFTLKIRSTKLEDSAMYFCASSRDSHQPQHFGDGTRLSIL.

This sequence joins TRBV6-5 and TRBJ1-2; 9 bases align to TRBD1. The CDR3 runs 14 residues. With V trimmed by 4 bases and J by 8 bases, 8 bases remained unmatched. Per germline, CDR1 MNHEY and CDR2 SVGAGI. The CDR3, as DNA: TGTGCCAGCAGTTCGTATAACAGGGGGCAAGGCTACACCTTC. This translates into CASSSYNRGQGYTF.

V and J are TRBV15 and TRBJ2-1; 12 bases are shared with TRBD2. Germline loops: CDR1 LNHNV, CDR2 YYDKDF (reference sequence). CDR3 length: 19 residues. V lost 5 bases to trimming and J lost 9 bases; unmatched junction nucleotides: 20. CDR3 loop: CATSGSRGLAGPSFSEQFF. CDR3 in DNA: TGTGCCACCAGCGGTAGCCGTGGACTAGCGGGGCCCAGTTTTTCTGAGCAGTTCTTC.

This clone appeared a single time. The chain recombines TRBV4-1 with TRBJ1-1, with 9 bases that match TRBD1. This CDR3 contains 16 residues. V lost 3 bases to trimming and J lost 2 bases; unmatched junction nucleotides: 7. The germline CDR1 and CDR2 sequences are MGHRA and YSYEKL. CDR3 DNA sequence: TGCGCCAGCAGCCATCTAGGGACAGGGCCAAACACTGAAGCTTTCTTT. It specifies CASSHLGTGPNTEAFF.

The sample holds one count of this clone. The chain couples TRBV6-5 to TRBJ2-6; maybe TRBD2 (6 bases). Between the trimmed V and J ends, which lost 8 bases and 1 base, there was a span of 12 bases. Germline V gives CDR1 MNHEY, CDR2 SVGAGI. The CDR3 consists of 15 residues. CDR3 nucleotides: TGTGCCAGCGGGGGGTGGGGGTCTGGGGCCAACGTCCTGACTTTC. It specifies CASGGWGSGANVLTF.

This chain uses TRBV7-9 with TRBJ1-4; 7 bases line up with TRBD1. This CDR3 comprises 15 residues. Germline trimming cut 2 bases from V and 8 bases from J; bases unmatched to any gene: 8. CDR1 is SEHNR, CDR2 FQNEAQ, per germline (reference sequence). The CDR3 region is CASSLRQGLEEKLFF. The CDR3, as DNA: TGTGCCAGCAGCTTACGACAGGGACTGGAGGAAAAACTGTTTTTT.

This sequence joins TRBV4-1 and TRBJ2-3; weak D call: TRBD1 (5 bases). The ends were cut back, 0 bases at V and 4 bases at J, with 8 bases in the middle. The CDR3 consists of 14 residues. Germline V gene data show CDR1 as MGHRA and CDR2 as YSYEKL. The CDR3 nucleotides are TGCGCCAGCAGCCAAGATCCAGGGTCAGATACGCAGTATTTT. Protein: CASSQDPGSDTQYF.

The V and J genes are TRBV18 and TRBJ2-2, with TRBD1 identical over 12 bases. The V and J ends lost 3 bases and 3 bases, in that order; junction bases with no gene match: 5. Germline CDR1 reads KGHSH; CDR2 reads LQKENI. CDR3 length: 17 residues. DNA of the CDR3: TGTGCCAGCTCACCGCGGGACAGGGGGCCGGACACCGGGGAGCTGTTTTTT. This sequence encodes CASSPRDRGPDTGELFF.